This T cell receptor (beta chain) derives from a study of blood T cell repertoires in COVID-19. In the study overall: Researchers got acute and convalescent COVID-19 samples from the United States, Italy and Spain. From T cells, B-cell-depleted T cells, or PBMCs came the material, which was cDNA or gDNA.

Germline CDR1 reads SNHLY; CDR2 reads FYNNEI. The trim removed 8 bases at V and 4 bases at J, leaving 11 bases unmatched. CDR3 length: 15 amino acids. How the authors handled the data: Nucleated cell counts were estimated from reference gene primer amplification. Assay used: immunoSEQ multiplex PCR; TCRdb lists only in-frame clones, some missing. V, J and clone size are those of that table, while D and trimming were read from the DNA. The sample carries around 220,000 clones, around 84% recorded once. V gene TRBV2 combines with J gene TRBJ1-3; 7 positions agree with TRBD1. Sample: peripheral blood. The sequence was collected from a man between 25 and 39 years old with active or convalescent COVID-19. The CDR3 spells CASLLGQSGGNTIYF. The CDR3 DNA sequence: TGTGCCAGCTTGCTGGGACAGTCGGGAGGAAACACCATATATTTT. The variable domain in full, completed from reference TRBV2 and TRBJ1-3, reads EPEVTQTPSHQVTQMGQEVILRCVPISNHLYFYWYRQILGQKVEFLVSFYNNEISEKSEIFDDQFSVERPDGSNFTLKIRSTKLEDSAMYFCASLLGQSGGNTIYFGEGSWLTVV.